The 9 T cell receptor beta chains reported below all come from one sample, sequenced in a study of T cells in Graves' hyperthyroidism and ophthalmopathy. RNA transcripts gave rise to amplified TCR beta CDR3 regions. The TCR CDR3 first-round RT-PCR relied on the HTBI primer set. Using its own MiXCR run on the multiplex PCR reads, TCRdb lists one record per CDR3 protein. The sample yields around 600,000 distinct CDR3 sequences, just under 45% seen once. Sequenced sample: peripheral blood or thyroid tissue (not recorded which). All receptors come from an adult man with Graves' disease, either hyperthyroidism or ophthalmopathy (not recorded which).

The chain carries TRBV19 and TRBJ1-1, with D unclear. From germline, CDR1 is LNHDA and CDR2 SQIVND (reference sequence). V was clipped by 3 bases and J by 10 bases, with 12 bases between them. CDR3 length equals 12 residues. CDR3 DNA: TGTGCCAGTAGTATTCTGGGTTCGCGAGCTTTCTTT. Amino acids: CASSILGSRAFF. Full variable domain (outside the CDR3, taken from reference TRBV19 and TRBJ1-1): DGGITQSPKYLFRKEGQNVTLSCEQNLNHDAMYWYRQDPGQGLRLIYYSQIVNDFQKGDIAEGYSVSREKKESFPLTVTSAQKNPTAFYLCASSILGSRAFFGQGTRLTVV.

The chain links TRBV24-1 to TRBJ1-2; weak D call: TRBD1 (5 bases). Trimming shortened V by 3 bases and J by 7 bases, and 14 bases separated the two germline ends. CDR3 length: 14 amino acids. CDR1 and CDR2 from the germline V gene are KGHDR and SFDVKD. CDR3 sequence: CATSDPAGSGGYTF. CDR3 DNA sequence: TGTGCCACCAGTGATCCCGCAGGGTCGGGTGGCTACACCTTC.

CDR3 loop: CSEARSNQPQHF. The CDR3 nucleotides are TGCAGTGAAGCGCGGAGCAATCAGCCCCAGCATTTT. The V and J genes are TRBV29-1 and TRBJ1-5; D not certain. Looked up from germline, CDR1 is SQVTM and CDR2 is ANQGSEA. The CDR3 extends over 12 amino acids.

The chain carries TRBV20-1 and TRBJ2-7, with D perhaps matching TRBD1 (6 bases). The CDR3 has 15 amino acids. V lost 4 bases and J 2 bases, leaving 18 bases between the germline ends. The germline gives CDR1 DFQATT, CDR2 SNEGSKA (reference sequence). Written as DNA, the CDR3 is TGCAGTGCTAAGCGCACAGGGCTTAGCCCCTACGAGCAGTACTTC. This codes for CSAKRTGLSPYEQYF.

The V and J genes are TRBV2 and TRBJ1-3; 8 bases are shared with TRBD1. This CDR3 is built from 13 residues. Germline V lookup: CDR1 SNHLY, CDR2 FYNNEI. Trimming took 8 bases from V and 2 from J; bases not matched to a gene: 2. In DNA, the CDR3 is TGTGCCAGCGAGACAGGGGCTGGAAACACCATATATTTT. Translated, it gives CASETGAGNTIYF.

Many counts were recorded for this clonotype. CDR3 coding DNA: TGTGCCACCAGTGATACTAGCGGGAGGGCCACGAACACCGGGGAGCTGTTTTTT. Translating gives CATSDTSGRATNTGELFF. J is TRBJ2-2 and V is TRBV24-1, with TRBD2 matching over 13 bases. The germline gives CDR1 KGHDR, CDR2 SFDVKD. The CDR3 sequence is 18 residues long. The trim removed 3 bases at V and 0 bases at J, leaving 3 bases unmatched.

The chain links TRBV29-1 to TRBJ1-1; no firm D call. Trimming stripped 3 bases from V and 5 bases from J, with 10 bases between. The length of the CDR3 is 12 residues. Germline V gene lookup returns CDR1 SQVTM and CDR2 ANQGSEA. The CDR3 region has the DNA TGCAGCGTTGACCCCTGGGAGACTGAAGCTTTCTTT. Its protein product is CSVDPWETEAFF.

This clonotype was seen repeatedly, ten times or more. The CDR3 bases are TGTGCCAGCAGCTTAGTCCGGGAGGAACCAGAGACCCAGTACTTC. Protein: CASSLVREEPETQYF. The chain links TRBV7-9 to TRBJ2-5; 7 positions match TRBD2. Germline CDR1 and CDR2: SEHNR and FQNEAQ (reference sequence). The CDR3 sequence is 15 residues long. The ends lost 1 base at V and 4 bases at J; junction bases unmatched: 6.

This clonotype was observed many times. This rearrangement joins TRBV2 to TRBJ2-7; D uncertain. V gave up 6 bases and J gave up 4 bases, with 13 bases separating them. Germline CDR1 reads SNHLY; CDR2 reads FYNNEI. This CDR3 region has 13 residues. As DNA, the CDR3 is TGTGCCAGCAGCGGGTCTTCCTGGTACGAGCAGTACTTC. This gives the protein CASSGSSWYEQYF.